Presented here are 2 T cell receptor beta chains from one specimen sequenced in a study of shared clonotypes between healthy human individuals. Naive CD8 populations comprised CD45RO-negative cells positively selected for CCR7, excluding terminally differentiated effector memory CD45RA+ cells. Clones were sequenced by immunoSEQ multiplex PCR, and TCRdb holds only the in-frame ones, with some missing. Of hundreds of thousands of clones in the sample, roughly 96% were seen once. Sequenced: naive CD8+ T cells sorted from blood. Receptor source: a woman aged 25 to 39 in good health.

This chain connects TRBV4-2 to TRBJ1-1; D is undetermined. CDR3 length equals 14 residues. Germline lookup yields CDR1 LGHNA and CDR2 YNFKEQ. V lost 0 bases, J lost 6 bases, and 11 bases lay in between. The CDR3 DNA reads TGTGCCAGCAGCCAAGACAGACTTCTCCCTGAAGCTTTCTTT. Amino acid sequence: CASSQDRLLPEAFF.

Worth noting for this clone: At the DNA level, this CDR3 is encoded by other sequences in the same sample as well. The chain uses TRBV27 and TRBJ2-1; D possibly uses TRBD1 or TRBD2 (5 bases each). The germline gives CDR1 MNHEY, CDR2 SMNVEV (reference sequence). The CDR3 is 14 amino acids. Trimming pared 3 bases from V and 6 bases from J, leaving 12 bases between. The DNA for the CDR3 is TGTGCCAGCAGTTTTAGGGGACCAGGCAATGAGCAGTTCTTC. Protein: CASSFRGPGNEQFF.